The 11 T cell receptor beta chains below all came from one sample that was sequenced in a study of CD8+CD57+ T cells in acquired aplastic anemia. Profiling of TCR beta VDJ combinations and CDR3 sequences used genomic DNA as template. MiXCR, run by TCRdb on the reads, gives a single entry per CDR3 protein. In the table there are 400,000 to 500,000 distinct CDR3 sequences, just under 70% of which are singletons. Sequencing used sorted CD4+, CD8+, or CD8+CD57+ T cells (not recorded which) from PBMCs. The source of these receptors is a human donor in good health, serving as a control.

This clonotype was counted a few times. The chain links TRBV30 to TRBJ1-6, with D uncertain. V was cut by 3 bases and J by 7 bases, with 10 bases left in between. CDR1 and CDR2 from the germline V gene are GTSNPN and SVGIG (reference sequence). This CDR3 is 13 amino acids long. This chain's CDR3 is CAWSDGGNSPLHF. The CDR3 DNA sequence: TGTGCCTGGAGCGACGGCGGCAATTCACCCCTCCACTTT.

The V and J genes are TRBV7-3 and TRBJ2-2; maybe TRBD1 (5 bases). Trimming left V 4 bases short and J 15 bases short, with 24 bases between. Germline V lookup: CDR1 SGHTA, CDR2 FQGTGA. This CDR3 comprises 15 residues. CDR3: CASSWQGGITGALFF. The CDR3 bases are TGTGCCAGCAGCTGGCAGGGCGGTATCACCGGAGCGTTGTTTTTT.

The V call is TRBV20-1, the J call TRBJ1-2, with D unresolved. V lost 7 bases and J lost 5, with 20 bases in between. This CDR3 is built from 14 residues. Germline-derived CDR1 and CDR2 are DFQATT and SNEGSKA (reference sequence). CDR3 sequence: CSVDYVTDAYGYTF. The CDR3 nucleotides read TGCAGTGTTGATTATGTGACGGATGCTTATGGCTACACCTTC.

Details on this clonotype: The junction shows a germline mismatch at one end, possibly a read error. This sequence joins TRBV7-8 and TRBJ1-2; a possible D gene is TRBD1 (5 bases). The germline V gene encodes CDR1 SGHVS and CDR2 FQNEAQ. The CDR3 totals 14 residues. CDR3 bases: TGTGCCAGCAGCTGCCGACAGCAAACATATGCCCACACTTTC. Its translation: CASSCRQQTYAHTF.

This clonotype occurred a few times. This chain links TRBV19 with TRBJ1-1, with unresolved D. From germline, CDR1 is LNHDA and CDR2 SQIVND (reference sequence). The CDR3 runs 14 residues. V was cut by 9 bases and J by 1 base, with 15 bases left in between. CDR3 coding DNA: TGTGCCAGCATCGCCGAAGTTGGGAACACTGAAGCTTTCTTT. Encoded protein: CASIAEVGNTEAFF.

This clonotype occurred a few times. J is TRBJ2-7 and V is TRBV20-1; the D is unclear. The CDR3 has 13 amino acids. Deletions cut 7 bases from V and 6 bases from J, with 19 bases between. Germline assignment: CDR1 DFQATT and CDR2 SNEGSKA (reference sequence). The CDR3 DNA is TGCAGTGAGAACCGGGCCCCTTATATCGAGCAGTACGTC. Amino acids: CSENRAPYIEQYV.

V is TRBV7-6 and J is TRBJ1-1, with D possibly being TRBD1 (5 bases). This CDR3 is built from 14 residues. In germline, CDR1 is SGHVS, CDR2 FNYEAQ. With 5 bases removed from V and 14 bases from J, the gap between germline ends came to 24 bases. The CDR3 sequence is CASSTIRANTGAFF. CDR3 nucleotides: TGTGCCAGCAGCACCATAAGGGCGAACACCGGGGCGTTCTTT. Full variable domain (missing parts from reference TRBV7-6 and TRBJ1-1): GAGVSQSPRYKVTKRGQDVALRCDPISGHVSLYWYRQALGQGPEFLTYFNYEAQQDKSGLPNDRFSAERPEGSISTLTIQRTEQRDSAMYRCASSTIRANTGAFFGQGTRLTVV.

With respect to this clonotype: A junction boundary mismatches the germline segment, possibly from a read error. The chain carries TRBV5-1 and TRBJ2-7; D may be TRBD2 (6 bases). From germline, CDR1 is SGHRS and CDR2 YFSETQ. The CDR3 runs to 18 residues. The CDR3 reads CASNLDGSGRHTSYEQYF. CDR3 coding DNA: TGTGCCAGCAACCTGGACGGCAGCGGGCGTCATACCTCCTACGAGCAGTACTTC.

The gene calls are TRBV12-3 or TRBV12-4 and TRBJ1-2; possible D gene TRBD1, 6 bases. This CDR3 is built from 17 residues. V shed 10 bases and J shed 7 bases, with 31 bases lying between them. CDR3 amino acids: CATGTGTRYAGFGGYTF. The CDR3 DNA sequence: TGTGCCACAGGGACCGGGACACGCTATGCTGGATTCGGTGGCTACACCTTC.

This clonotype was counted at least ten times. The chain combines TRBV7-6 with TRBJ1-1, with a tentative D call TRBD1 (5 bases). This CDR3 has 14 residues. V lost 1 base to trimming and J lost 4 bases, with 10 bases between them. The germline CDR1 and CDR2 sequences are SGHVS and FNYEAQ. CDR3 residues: CASSLEGVGTEAFF. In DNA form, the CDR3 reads TGTGCCAGCAGCTTAGAAGGGGTAGGCACTGAAGCTTTCTTT.

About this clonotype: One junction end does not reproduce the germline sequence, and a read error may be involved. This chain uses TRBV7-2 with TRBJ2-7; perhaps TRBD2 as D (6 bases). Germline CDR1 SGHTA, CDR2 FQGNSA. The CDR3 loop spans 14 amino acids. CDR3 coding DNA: TGTGCCAGCAGCCTTGCGGGACGGGTCGACGAGCAGTATTTC. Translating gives CASSLAGRVDEQYF.